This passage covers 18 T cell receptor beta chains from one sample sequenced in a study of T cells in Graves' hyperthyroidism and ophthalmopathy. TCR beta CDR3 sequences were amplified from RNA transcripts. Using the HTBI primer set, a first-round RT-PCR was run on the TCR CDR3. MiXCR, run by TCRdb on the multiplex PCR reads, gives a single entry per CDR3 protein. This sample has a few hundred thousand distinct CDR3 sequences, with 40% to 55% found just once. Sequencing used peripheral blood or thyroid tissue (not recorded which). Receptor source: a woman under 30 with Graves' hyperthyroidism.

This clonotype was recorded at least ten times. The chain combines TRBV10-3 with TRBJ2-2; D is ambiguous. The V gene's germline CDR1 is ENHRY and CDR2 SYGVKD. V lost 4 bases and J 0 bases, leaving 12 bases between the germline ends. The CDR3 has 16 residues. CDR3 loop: CAISVREPANTGELFF. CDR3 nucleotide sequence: TGTGCCATCAGTGTTAGGGAACCCGCGAACACCGGGGAGCTGTTTTTT.

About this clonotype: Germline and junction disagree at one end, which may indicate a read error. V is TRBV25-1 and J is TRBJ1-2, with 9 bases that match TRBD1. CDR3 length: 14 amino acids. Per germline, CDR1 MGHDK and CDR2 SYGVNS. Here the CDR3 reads CACSATGQGYGYTF. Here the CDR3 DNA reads TGTGCCTGCAGTGCTACGGGACAGGGATATGGCTACACCTTC.

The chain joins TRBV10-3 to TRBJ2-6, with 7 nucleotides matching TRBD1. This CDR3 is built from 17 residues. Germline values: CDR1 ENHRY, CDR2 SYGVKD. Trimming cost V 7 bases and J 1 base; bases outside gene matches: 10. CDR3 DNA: TGTGCCATCAATGGGGGACAGAGGTTTTCTGGGGCCAACGTCCTGACTTTC. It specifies CAINGGQRFSGANVLTF.

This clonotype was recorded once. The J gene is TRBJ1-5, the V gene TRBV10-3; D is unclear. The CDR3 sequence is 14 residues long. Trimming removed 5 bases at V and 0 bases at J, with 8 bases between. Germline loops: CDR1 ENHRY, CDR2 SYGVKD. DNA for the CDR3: TGTGCCATCAGTCCTACAAATAGCAATCAGCCCCAGCATTTT. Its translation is CAISPTNSNQPQHF.

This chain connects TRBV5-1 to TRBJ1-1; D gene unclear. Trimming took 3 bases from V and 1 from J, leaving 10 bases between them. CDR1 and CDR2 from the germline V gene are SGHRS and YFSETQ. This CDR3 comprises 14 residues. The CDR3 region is CASSSAVRNTEAFF. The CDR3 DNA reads TGCGCCAGCAGCTCTGCCGTCAGGAACACTGAAGCTTTCTTT.

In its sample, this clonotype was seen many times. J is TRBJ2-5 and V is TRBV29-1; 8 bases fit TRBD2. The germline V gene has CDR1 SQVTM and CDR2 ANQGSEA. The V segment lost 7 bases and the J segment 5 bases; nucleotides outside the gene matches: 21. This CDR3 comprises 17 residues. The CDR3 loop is CSAYHPGGGRQGETQYF. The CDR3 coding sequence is TGCAGCGCTTATCACCCCGGTGGCGGGAGGCAGGGTGAGACCCAGTACTTC.

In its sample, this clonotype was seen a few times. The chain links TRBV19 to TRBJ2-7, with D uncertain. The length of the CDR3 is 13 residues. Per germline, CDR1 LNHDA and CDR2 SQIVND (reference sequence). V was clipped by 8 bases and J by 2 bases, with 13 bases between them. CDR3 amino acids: CASRSGATYEQYF. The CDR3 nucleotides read TGTGCCAGTCGGTCAGGAGCAACCTACGAGCAGTACTTC.

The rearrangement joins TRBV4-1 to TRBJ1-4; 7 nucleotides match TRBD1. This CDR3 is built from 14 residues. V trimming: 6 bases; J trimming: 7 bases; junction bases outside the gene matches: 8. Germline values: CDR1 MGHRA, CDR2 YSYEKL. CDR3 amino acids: CASRDQGGGEKLFF. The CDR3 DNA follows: TGCGCCAGCAGGGATCAGGGGGGGGGTGAAAAACTGTTTTTT.

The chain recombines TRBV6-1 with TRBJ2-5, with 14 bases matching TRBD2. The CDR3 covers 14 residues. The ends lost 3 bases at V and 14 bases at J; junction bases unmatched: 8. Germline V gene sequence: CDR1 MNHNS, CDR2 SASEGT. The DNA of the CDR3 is TGTGCCAGCAGTGAGGGACTAGCGGGAGCCACCAATTACTTC. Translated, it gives CASSEGLAGATNYF.

Written as DNA, the CDR3 is TGCAGTGCTAGGCCGGATTCCCATGAAAAACTGTTTTTT. It encodes CSARPDSHEKLFF. The gene calls are TRBV20-1 and TRBJ1-4, with unresolved D. Germline V gives CDR1 DFQATT, CDR2 SNEGSKA (reference sequence). V lost 3 bases and J 6 bases, leaving 11 bases between the germline ends. This CDR3 is 13 amino acids long.

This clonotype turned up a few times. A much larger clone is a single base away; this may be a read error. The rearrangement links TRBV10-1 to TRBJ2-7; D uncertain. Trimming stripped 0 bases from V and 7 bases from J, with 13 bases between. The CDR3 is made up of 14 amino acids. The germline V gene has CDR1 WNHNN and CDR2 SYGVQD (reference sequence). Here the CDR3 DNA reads TGCGCCAGCAGTGAGTCGAATGAAGGGAATGAGCAGTACTTC. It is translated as CASSESNEGNEQYF.

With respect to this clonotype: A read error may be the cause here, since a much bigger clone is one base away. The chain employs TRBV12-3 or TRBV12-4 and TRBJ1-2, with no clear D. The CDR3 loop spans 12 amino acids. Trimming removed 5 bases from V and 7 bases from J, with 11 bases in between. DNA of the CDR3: TGTGCCAGCAGTCCAAGGGCATCTGGCTACACCTTC. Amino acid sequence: CASSPRASGYTF.

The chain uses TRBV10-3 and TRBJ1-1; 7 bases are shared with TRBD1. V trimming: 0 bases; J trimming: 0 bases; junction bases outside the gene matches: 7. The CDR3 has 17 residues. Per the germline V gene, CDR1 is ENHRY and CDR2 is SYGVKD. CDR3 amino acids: CAISESWTGPLNTEAFF. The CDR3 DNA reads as TGTGCCATCAGTGAGTCTTGGACAGGACCCTTGAACACTGAAGCTTTCTTT.

The CDR3 loop reads CASSAGGIGTEAFF. The DNA of the CDR3 is TGTGCCAGCAGCGCCGGGGGCATTGGCACTGAAGCTTTCTTT. The gene calls are TRBV7-9 and TRBJ1-1, with a tentative D call TRBD1 (6 bases). V lost 5 bases and J lost 4, with 14 bases in between. The CDR3 is 14 residues long. Germline loops: CDR1 SEHNR, CDR2 FQNEAQ (reference sequence). The full variable domain, its missing parts supplied by reference TRBV7-9 and TRBJ1-1, is DTGVSQNPRHKITKRGQNVTFRCDPISEHNRLYWYRQTLGQGPEFLTYFQNEAQLEKSRLLSDRFSAERPKGSFSTLEIQRTEQGDSAMYLCASSAGGIGTEAFFGQGTRLTVV.

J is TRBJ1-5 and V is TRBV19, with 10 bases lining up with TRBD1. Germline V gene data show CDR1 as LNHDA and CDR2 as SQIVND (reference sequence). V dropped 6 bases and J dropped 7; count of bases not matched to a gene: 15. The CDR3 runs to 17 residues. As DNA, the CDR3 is TGTGCCAGTAGCCTTAGACAGGGGGCGACTAGACACCAGCCCCAGCATTTT. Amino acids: CASSLRQGATRHQPQHF.

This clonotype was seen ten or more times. The CDR3 DNA sequence: TGTGCCAGCAGCTTAGGTCCAGCGACTGGAAACACCATATATTTT. Translation: CASSLGPATGNTIYF. The chain joins TRBV7-2 to TRBJ1-3; D is uncertain. There are 15 residues in the CDR3. Germline CDR1 SGHTA, CDR2 FQGNSA. V gave up 1 base and J gave up 2 bases, with 9 bases separating them.

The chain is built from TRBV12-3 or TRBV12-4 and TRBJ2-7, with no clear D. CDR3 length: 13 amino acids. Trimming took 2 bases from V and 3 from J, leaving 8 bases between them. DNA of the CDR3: TGTGCCAGCAGTTTACAGGAAAACTACGAGCAGTACTTC. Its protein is CASSLQENYEQYF.

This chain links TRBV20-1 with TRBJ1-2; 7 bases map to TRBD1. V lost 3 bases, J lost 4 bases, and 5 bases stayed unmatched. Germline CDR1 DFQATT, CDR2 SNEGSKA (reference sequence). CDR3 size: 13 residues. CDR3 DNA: TGCAGTGCTAGCCAGGGACAGATCTATGGCTACACCTTC. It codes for CSASQGQIYGYTF.